This T cell receptor (beta chain) was captured in a study of spatial heterogeneity in lung cancer (dated by TCRdb to between 2018 and 2021). Turning to the overall study: Donors were some 70 patients with early-stage, untreated non-small cell lung cancer from the lung TRACERx cohort. Follow-up PBMC samples were sequenced whenever available, with the median time to follow-up being about 2 years after resection. Both alpha and beta chains were TCR-sequenced in samples taken at surgery, namely 220 tumor regions, around 64 matched nontumor lung samples and about 52 PBMC samples. The study linked features of the TCR repertoire to counts of nonsynonymous mutations, which were determined by whole-exome sequencing of tumor tissue. In the raw uncorrected reads, each unique combination of TCR and UMI appeared more than ten times on average. The study quantitatively compared TCR alpha and beta repertoires across multiple tumor regions, matched nontumor lung and blood in non-small cell lung cancer. Beta-chain transcripts were consistently detected in greater numbers than alpha-chain transcripts, which likely reflected higher beta-chain transcript abundance.

This clonotype occurred many times. No antigen is known for it. One base away there is no much larger clone; base qualities are not given. The meaning of the sample's time point label: blood at routine non-recurrence follow-up after resection. Whole RNA extracted from tumor and nontumor lung tissue, or from cryopreserved PBMC samples, was used for TCR sequencing without cell sorting. Only patients with enough RNA available from two or more tumor regions were chosen for TCR sequencing. Results and caveats for the whole study, not just this receptor: Ubiquitous expanded tumor TCRs were detected in blood more often at tumor resection than at routine follow-up. Confirming at a functional level the hypothesis that regional TCRs recognize regional mutations was considered to require additional single-cell paired TCR alpha and beta sequencing. Only 13 to 15 patients were included in the comparisons of baseline and follow-up blood repertoires.

As encoded in the germline V gene (reference sequence), CDR1 is DFQATT while CDR2 is SNEGSKA. The CDR3 numbers 14 residues from cysteine through phenylalanine. Just CDR3 DNA is preserved here, 42 bases in frame from base 1. Trimming takes 1 base from V and 3 bases from J, and the germline ends sit 12 bases apart. The library was built by means of 5' RACE. The instrument given in TCRdb is NextSeq 500. The TCR library protocol attached a unique molecular identifier to each TCR cDNA molecule to allow correction of PCR and sequencing errors. Per the authors' processing: TCR identification, UMI-based error correction and CDR3 extraction were performed with Decombinator tools. TCRs above a frequency of 2 per 1,000, corresponding to the top 1% of the tumor frequency distribution, were defined as expanded. Each repertoire was subsampled 100 times to 5,000 TCRs, after which Renyi diversity was computed with the R vegan package. CDR3 similarity networks were constructed using string-kernel similarity of amino acid triplets, with links drawn between CDR3s whose pairwise similarity was above 0.82. TCRdb applied fastp at Q25 and MiXCR to the public reads, then kept only in-frame beta chains. Rows matching on CDR3 protein sequence are summarized as one entry with the most common DNA and genes. TCRdb assigned the V and J calls; the authors' analysis was not used. The table for this sample lists 18,000 or so distinct CDR3 sequences; 9.2% of them were counted only once. The ten largest clones add up to about a fifth of the sample.

The V and J genes are TRBV20-1 and TRBJ1-2; the D gene is perhaps TRBD1, from 5 matching bases. Source: PBMCs, taken at follow-up. The clonotype comes from a male donor with early-stage non-small cell lung cancer. The CDR3 reads as follows: CSARGGPGDYGYTF. The nucleotides read TGCAGTGCTAGAGGCGGCCCGGGGGACTATGGCTACACCTTC.